This T cell receptor (beta chain) stems from a study of T cells in Graves' hyperthyroidism and ophthalmopathy. Diagnoses rested on clinical symptoms, serum thyroxine and TRAb, thyroid ultrasound and orbital computed tomography. This clonotype occurred many times. Its antigen is currently unknown. Study-wide points: The blood repertoire included most of the expanded thyroid clonotypes above 0.001. Ophthalmopathy onset followed model prediction by a median about six months.

Regions amplified from RNA transcripts were the TCR beta CDR3 regions. A first-round RT-PCR of the TCR CDR3 used the HTBI primer set. TCRdb recomputed calls from the multiplex PCR reads with MiXCR, one row per CDR3 protein. The profile shows over 250,000 distinct CDR3 sequences, about a sixth of them singletons. This CDR3 comprises 12 residues. V lost 7 bases to trimming and J lost 6 bases, with 10 bases between them. In germline, CDR1 is MDHEN, CDR2 SYDVKM. The origin of this receptor is a woman aged 55-69 years with Graves' ophthalmopathy. The sequencing input was blood. This chain uses TRBV28 with TRBJ2-1; D not resolved. The CDR3 bases are TGTGCCAGCAATCCAGGCTTCAATGAGCAGTTCTTC. It is translated as CASNPGFNEQFF. Based on the CDR3 plus reference TRBV28 and TRBJ2-1, the full variable domain is DVKVTQSSRYLVKRTGEKVFLECVQDMDHENMFWYRQDPGLGLRLIYFSYDVKMKEKGDIPEGYSVSREKKERFSLILESASTNQTSMYLCASNPGFNEQFFGPGTRLTVL.